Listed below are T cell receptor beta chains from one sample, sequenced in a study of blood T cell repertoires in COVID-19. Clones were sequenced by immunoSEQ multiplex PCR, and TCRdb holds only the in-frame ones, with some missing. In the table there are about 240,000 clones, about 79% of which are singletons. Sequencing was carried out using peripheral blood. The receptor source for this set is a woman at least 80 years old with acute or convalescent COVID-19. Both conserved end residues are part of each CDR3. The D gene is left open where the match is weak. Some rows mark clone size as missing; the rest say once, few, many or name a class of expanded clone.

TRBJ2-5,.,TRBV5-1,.,CASRASANGGQETQYF,TGCGCCAGCAGAGCTTCTGCGAATGGCGGACAAGAGACCCAGTACTTC
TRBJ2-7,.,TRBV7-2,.,CASSLGRGSGYEQYF,TGTGCCAGCAGCTTAGGACGGGGTAGCGGATACGAGCAGTACTTC
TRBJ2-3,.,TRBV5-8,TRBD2,CASSFGGLADTDTQYF,TGTGCCAGCAGCTTTGGAGGGCTAGCGGACACAGATACGCAGTATTTT
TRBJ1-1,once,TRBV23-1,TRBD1,CASSAYRGPRAFF,TGCGCCAGCAGTGCCTACAGGGGGCCTCGGGCTTTCTTT
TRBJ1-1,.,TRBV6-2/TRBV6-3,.,CASSYERPTEAFF,TGTGCCAGCAGTTACGAGCGACCCACTGAAGCTTTCTTT
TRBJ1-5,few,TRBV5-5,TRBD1,CASSQTGTEYNQPQHF,TGTGCCAGCAGCCAAACCGGGACAGAGTACAATCAGCCCCAGCATTTT
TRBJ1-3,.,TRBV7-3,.,CASSLGGVSGNTIYF,TGTGCCAGCAGCTTAGGAGGAGTGTCTGGAAACACCATATATTTT
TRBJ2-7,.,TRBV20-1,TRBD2,CSASGSGGAYEQYF,TGCAGTGCTAGTGGTAGCGGGGGGGCCTACGAGCAGTACTTC
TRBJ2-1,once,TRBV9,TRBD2,CASSVAASGENEQFF,TGTGCCAGCAGCGTAGCGGCTAGCGGGGAGAATGAGCAGTTCTTC
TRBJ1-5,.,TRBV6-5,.,CASMGAGGNQPQHF,TGTGCCAGCATGGGGGCGGGGGGCAATCAGCCCCAGCATTTT
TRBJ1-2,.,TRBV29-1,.,CSVEVGSYGYTF,TGCAGCGTTGAAGTCGGGTCCTATGGCTACACCTTC
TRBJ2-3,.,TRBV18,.,CASSPRGESTDTQYF,TGTGCCAGCTCGCCCAGGGGGGAAAGCACAGATACGCAGTATTTT
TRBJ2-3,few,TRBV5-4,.,CASKTSGSTDTQYF,TGTGCCAGCAAAACTTCAGGGAGCACAGATACGCAGTATTTT
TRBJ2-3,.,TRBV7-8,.,CASSPLGPGTDTQYF,TGTGCCAGCAGCCCCCTTGGGCCAGGCACAGATACGCAGTATTTT
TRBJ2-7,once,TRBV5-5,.,CASSLIMGRGPYEQYF,TGTGCCAGCAGCTTGATAATGGGAAGGGGTCCCTACGAGCAGTACTTC